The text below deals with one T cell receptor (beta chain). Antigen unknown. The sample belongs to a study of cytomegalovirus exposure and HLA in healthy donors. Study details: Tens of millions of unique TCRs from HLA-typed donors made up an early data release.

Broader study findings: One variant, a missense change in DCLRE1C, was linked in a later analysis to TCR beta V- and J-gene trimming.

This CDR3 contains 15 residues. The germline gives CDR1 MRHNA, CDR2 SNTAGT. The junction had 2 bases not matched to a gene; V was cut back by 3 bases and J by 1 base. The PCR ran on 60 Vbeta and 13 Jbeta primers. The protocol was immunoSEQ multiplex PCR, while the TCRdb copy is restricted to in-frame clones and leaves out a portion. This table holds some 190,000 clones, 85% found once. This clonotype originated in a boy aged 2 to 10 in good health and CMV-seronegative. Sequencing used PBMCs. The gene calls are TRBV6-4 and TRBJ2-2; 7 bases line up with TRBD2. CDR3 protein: CASSEGTMNTGELFF. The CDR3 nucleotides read TGTGCCAGCAGTGAGGGGACTATGAACACCGGGGAGCTGTTTTTT.